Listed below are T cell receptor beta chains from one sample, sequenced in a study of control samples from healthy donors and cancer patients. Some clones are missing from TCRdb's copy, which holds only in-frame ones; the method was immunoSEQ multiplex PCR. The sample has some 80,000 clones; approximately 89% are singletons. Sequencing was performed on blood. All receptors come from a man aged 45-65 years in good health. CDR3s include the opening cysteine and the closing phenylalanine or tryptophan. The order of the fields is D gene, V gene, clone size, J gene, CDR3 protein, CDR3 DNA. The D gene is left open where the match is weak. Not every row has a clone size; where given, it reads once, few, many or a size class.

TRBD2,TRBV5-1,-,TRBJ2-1,CASSLELAGGHNEQFF,TGCGCCAGCAGCTTGGAACTAGCGGGGGGGCATAATGAGCAGTTCTTC
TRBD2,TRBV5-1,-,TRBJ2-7,CASSPAGGSYEQYF,TGCGCCAGCAGCCCAGCGGGGGGTTCCTACGAGCAGTACTTC
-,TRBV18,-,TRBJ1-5,CASSPGDQPQHF,TGTGCCAGCTCACCTGGCGATCAGCCCCAGCATTTT
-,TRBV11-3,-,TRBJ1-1,CASSLGGGLNTEAFF,TGTGCCAGCAGCTTAGGTGGGGGGCTGAACACTGAAGCTTTCTTT
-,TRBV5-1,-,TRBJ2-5,CASSLGTTGRETQYF,TGCGCCAGCAGCCTCGGAACGACAGGGAGGGAGACCCAGTACTTC
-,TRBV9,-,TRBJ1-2,CASSPSGGGHPNYGYTF,TGTGCCAGCAGCCCTTCAGGTGGGGGACACCCTAACTATGGCTACACCTTC
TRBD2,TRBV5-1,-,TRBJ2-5,CASSLDPGLEETQYF,TGCGCCAGCAGCTTGGATCCGGGACTAGAGGAGACCCAGTACTTC
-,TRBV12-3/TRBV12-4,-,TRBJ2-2,CASSPRGELFF,TGTGCCAGCAGCCCCCGTGGGGAGCTGTTTTTT
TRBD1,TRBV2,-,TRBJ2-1,CATRRGQGNYNEQFF,TGTGCCACCCGACGGGGACAGGGAAACTACAATGAGCAGTTCTTC
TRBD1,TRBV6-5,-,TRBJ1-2,CASTPGQGHYGYTF,TGTGCCAGCACCCCGGGACAGGGGCACTATGGCTACACCTTC
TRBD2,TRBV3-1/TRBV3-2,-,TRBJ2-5,CASSHPRTSGQKETQYF,TGTGCCAGCAGCCATCCCCGGACTAGCGGCCAAAAAGAGACCCAGTACTTC
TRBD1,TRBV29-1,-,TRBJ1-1,CSVGRGQGSNTEAFF,TGCAGCGTTGGTAGGGGACAGGGGTCGAACACTGAAGCTTTCTTT
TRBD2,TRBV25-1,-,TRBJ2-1,CASRSASGGAKQFF,TGTGCCAGCAGATCTGCCAGCGGGGGGGCCAAGCAGTTCTTC
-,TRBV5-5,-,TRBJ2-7,CASSFRPPGSEQYF,TGTGCCAGCAGCTTCCGACCCCCCGGTTCCGAGCAGTACTTC
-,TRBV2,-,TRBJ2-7,CASSLEGQTYEQYF,TGTGCCAGCAGTCTGGAGGGACAGACCTACGAGCAGTACTTC
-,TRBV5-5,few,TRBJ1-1,CASSSGYTEAFF,TGTGCCAGCAGCTCCGGGTACACTGAAGCTTTCTTT
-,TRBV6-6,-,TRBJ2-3,CASVQGGSTDTQYF,TGTGCCTCCGTCCAGGGGGGAAGCACAGATACGCAGTATTTT
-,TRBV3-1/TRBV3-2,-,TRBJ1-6,CASSLGDGTSPLHF,TGTGCCAGCAGCCTCGGGGACGGGACTTCACCCCTCCACTTT
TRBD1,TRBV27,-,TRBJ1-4,CASREGAHTNEKLFF,TGTGCCTCAAGGGAGGGGGCGCATACTAATGAAAAACTGTTTTTT
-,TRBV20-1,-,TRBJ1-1,CSASQSRSTEAFF,TGCAGTGCTAGTCAGAGCCGGAGCACTGAAGCTTTCTTT
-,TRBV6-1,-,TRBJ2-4,CASSEIGGDIQYF,TGTGCCAGCAGTGAAATAGGGGGAGACATTCAGTACTTC
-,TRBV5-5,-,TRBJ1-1,CASSYSGLGTEAFF,TGTGCCAGCAGCTATTCAGGGCTAGGGACTGAAGCTTTCTTT